This T cell receptor beta chain was sequenced in a study of shared clonotypes between healthy human individuals. Findings and caveats of the study: Rarefaction analysis demonstrated incomplete sorted-subset sequencing notwithstanding large depth. In general, naive subsets displayed greater estimated richness than memory subsets did.

Per the study methods: Filtering differed since immunoSEQ provided only junctions, with no quality scores. Using immunoSEQ multiplex PCR, the repertoire was profiled, and TCRdb retains in-frame clones only, with some absent. That table is the source of V, J and clone size, and D and trimming were worked out from the DNA. Among about 610,000 clones listed, 96% were seen once. Selected positively for CCR7 and CD45RO-negative, naive CD8 cells excluded terminally differentiated effector memory CD45RA+ cells. Nashville, Tennessee was home to all donors, who were Caucasian adults. With respect to this clone: Its antigen is unknown.

This sequence originates from a woman between 25 and 40 years old in good health. The sequenced material came from naive CD8+ T cells sorted from blood.

CDR3 nucleotide sequence: TGTGCCAGCAGTCCCCTATGGACAGATTATGGCTACACCTTC. This sequence encodes CASSPLWTDYGYTF. This sequence joins TRBV28 and TRBJ1-2, with TRBD1 as a possible D gene (6 bases). V lost 5 bases and J lost 5, with 15 bases in between. The CDR3 spans 14 residues. CDR1 and CDR2 from the germline V gene are MDHEN and SYDVKM.